This TCR beta chain derives from a study of blood T cell repertoires in COVID-19 (dated by TCRdb to 2020 to 2021). About the full investigation: Collaborator samples came from the United States, Italy and Spain and covered acute and convalescent phases of COVID-19. Sample metadata almost always included a de-identified subject ID, COVID-19 status, age in years and sex. The dataset comprised deeply sampled blood TCRbeta repertoires from subjects exposed to, actively infected with, or recovered from COVID-19. HLA class I and class II types, where available, came from metadata supplied by the sample provider rather than from assay-based typing. The repertoires were released in a freely available public database intended as a resource for research on the immune response to SARS-CoV-2. The material from the prospective study consisted of cDNA or gDNA derived from T cells, B-cell-depleted T cells, or PBMCs. Samples were obtained from the ongoing ImmuneRACE study (first 160 participants) and from some 1,300 subjects provided by 6 global collaborators.

One collaborating source in Seattle enrolled patients during active infection and followed them longitudinally through the course of disease. Collaborating institutions collected whole blood in K2EDTA tubes following their own protocols. For TCRbeta analysis, collaborator samples were shipped as frozen whole blood, as isolated PBMCs, or as DNA extracted from either sample type. Trimming removed 5 bases from V and 4 bases from J; the gene matches leave 11 bases unexplained. CDR1 is given as SGHNT and CDR2 as YENEEA, both from the germline V gene. CDR3 length: 17 amino acids, cysteine to phenylalanine. Just the 51-base CDR3 DNA is kept, in frame starting at base 1. A word on this clone: No cognate antigen has been identified for it. The sample holds no much larger clone one base away, and base qualities are not on file.

General findings and caveats noted by the study authors: How much clinical and demographic metadata was included differed by source and by participant, and the metadata was provided uncurated.

The immunoSEQ Assay, a bias-controlled multiplex PCR, was used to amplify TCRbeta CDR3 regions from genomic DNA. In the source study's methods: The number of nucleated cells in each sample was estimated by amplification of reference gene primers within the assay. To quantify the absolute abundance of each unique TCRbeta CDR3 rearrangement, sequence reads were collapsed and filtered. Productive Simpson clonality was computed per sample as the square root of Simpson's diversity index over productive rearrangements. Held by TCRdb, this immuneACCESS table contains in-frame sequences only and omits some clones. Under half of the omission traces to an unresolved V gene where checked; the cause of the rest is unknown. From that table come the V and J calls and clone size; the DNA was used to work out D and trimming. The sample data list around 140,000 clones, and 88% of these were observed just once. The ten largest clones capture 2.5% of the sample.

This sequence uses TRBV11-3 and TRBJ2-2; 9 junctional bases match TRBD1. The clonotype originates from a human donor with COVID-19, enrolled during active disease. The donor label of this sample is uncertain. Sequencing used peripheral blood. The CDR3 corresponds to CASSPTPGTGLTGELFF. The DNA reads TGTGCCAGCAGCCCTACGCCCGGGACAGGGCTCACCGGGGAGCTGTTTTTT.